The clone carrying this T cell receptor beta chain was detected a few times. Its antigen is undetermined. This CDR3 region has 17 residues. The germline V and J ends were trimmed by 0 bases and 0 bases, with 11 bases remaining between them. Germline assignment: CDR1 WNHNN and CDR2 SYGVQD (reference sequence). From blood, roughly 240-550 ng of genomic DNA served as TRB template. BIOMED2 TRB-A/B primer pools were used in multiplex TRB PCR. TCRdb independently ran MiXCR on the multiplex PCR reads; one entry per CDR3 protein. The sample includes around 15,000 distinct CDR3 sequences, 28% of them seen just once. The sample belongs to a study of T and B cells in COVID-19 patients. As for the study in general: The recovered cohort's median age was about 35 years, versus roughly 67 years in active infection. Nine tenths of the roughly 20 active-infection patients had comorbidities associated with unfavorable COVID-19 outcome. Study-wide findings and caveats: Of 2,331 TCR clusters found only in the recovered cohort, fewer than 35 had low generation probability.

This sequence joins TRBV10-1 and TRBJ2-2, with a possible D match to TRBD2 (7 bases). The sequence derives from a human donor who had recovered from COVID-19. The sample consisted of blood. CDR3 nucleotides: TGCGCCAGCAGTGAGTCGGTAGGGGGGGCGAACACCGGGGAGCTGTTTTTT. It codes for CASSESVGGANTGELFF.